This entry lists 15 T cell receptor beta chains sequenced from one sample in a study of early T cells in non-severe SARS-CoV-2 infection. Each CDR3 protein is one row after TCRdb ran MiXCR on the 5' RACE reads. The repertoire holds tens of thousands of distinct CDR3 sequences, about 9.3% seen once, with roughly 4% in the top ten. The sequencing sample was made of whole blood. The receptors shown here come from an adult who was a healthcare worker with PCR-confirmed SARS-CoV-2 infection or an uninfected control (not recorded which).

This clonotype was picked up many times. The genes are TRBV12-3 or TRBV12-4 and TRBJ2-3; TRBD2 matches 8 bases. This CDR3 contains 17 residues. J gave up 2 bases and V 3 bases, and 10 bases lay outside the gene matches. The CDR3 coding sequence is TGTGCCAGCAGTTTTAGGCGGGGGGCGGATTCCACAGATACGCAGTATTTT. Residues: CASSFRRGADSTDTQYF.

The J gene is TRBJ2-7, the V gene TRBV29-1; D call uncertain. The CDR3 totals 11 residues. Germline V gene lookup returns CDR1 SQVTM and CDR2 ANQGSEA. V lost 4 bases and J 3 bases, leaving 7 bases between the germline ends. In DNA, the CDR3 is TGCAGCGTTGGACTGAACTACGAGCAGTACTTC. Translating gives CSVGLNYEQYF.

This clonotype was seen at least ten times. This sequence joins TRBV29-1 and TRBJ1-1, with a tentative D call TRBD1 (6 bases). Trimming took off 6 bases at V and 2 bases at J, with 16 bases between the two ends. The germline V gene encodes CDR1 SQVTM and CDR2 ANQGSEA. The CDR3 is made up of 14 amino acids. CDR3: CSVVTGTINTEAFF. In nucleotides, the CDR3 is TGCAGCGTCGTAACCGGGACAATTAACACTGAAGCTTTCTTT.

This clonotype was seen more than once but under ten times. This sequence joins TRBV5-6 and TRBJ2-1, with 12 bases lining up with TRBD2. CDR1 and CDR2 (germline): SGHDT, YYEEEE. V shed 4 bases and J 8 bases; nucleotides not matched to a gene: 7. The CDR3 sequence is 15 residues long. The CDR3 DNA reads TGTGCCAGCAGCGAACTAGCGGGAGGACAGGATGAGCAGTTCTTC. Translating it yields CASSELAGGQDEQFF.

This clonotype has a count of ten or more. The chain employs TRBV29-1 and TRBJ2-4; D not resolved. The CDR3 is made up of 14 amino acids. The V end lost 0 bases, the J end lost 7 bases, and 13 bases lay between the germline ends. The V gene's germline CDR1 is SQVTM and CDR2 ANQGSEA. The CDR3 nucleotides read TGCAGCGTTGAAGATGGCCGCCTCGGGAACATTCAGTACTTC. This codes for CSVEDGRLGNIQYF.

This clonotype was counted at least ten times. This chain joins TRBV20-1 and TRBJ2-7; 12 nucleotides align to TRBD2. The length of the CDR3 is 14 residues. V dropped 0 bases and J dropped 6; count of bases not matched to a gene: 3. Germline lookup yields CDR1 DFQATT and CDR2 SNEGSKA (reference sequence). CDR3 coding DNA: TGCAGTGCTAGAGATTGGACTAGCGGGGTCGAGCAGTACTTC. Protein product: CSARDWTSGVEQYF.

This clonotype showed up many times. The rearrangement uses TRBV6-4 and TRBJ2-7; 11 nucleotides line up with TRBD2. Per germline, CDR1 MRHNA and CDR2 SNTAGT. Trimming removed 3 bases from V and 1 base from J; junction bases left unmatched: 2. The CDR3 loop spans 15 amino acids. The CDR3 sequence is CASSELAGGSYEQYF. DNA for the CDR3: TGTGCCAGCAGTGAGTTAGCGGGAGGGTCCTACGAGCAGTACTTC.

Of note for this clonotype: This may come from a read error, since a much larger clone is one base off. The rearrangement links TRBV5-1 to TRBJ2-2, with D possibly TRBD1 on 6 matching bases. CDR1 and CDR2 from the germline V gene are SGHRS and YFSETQ. V shed 1 base and J shed 6 bases, with 13 bases lying between them. The CDR3 contains 15 residues. Here the CDR3 reads CASSLLQGTSGELFF. The CDR3 DNA reads as TGCGCCAGCAGCTTGTTGCAGGGGACATCCGGGGAGCTGTTTTTT. Complete variable domain (other parts from reference TRBV5-1 and TRBJ2-2): KAGVTQTPRYLIKTRGQQVTLSCSPISGHRSVSWYQQTPGQGLQFLFEYFSETQRNKGNFPGRFSGRQFSNSRSEMNVSTLELGDSALYLCASSLLQGTSGELFFGEGSRLTVL.

This clonotype was observed many times. This rearrangement joins TRBV29-1 to TRBJ2-3; TRBD1 aligns across 8 bases. The ends lost 7 bases at V and 3 bases at J; junction bases unmatched: 6. The length of the CDR3 is 13 residues. Germline V gives CDR1 SQVTM, CDR2 ANQGSEA. CDR3 protein: CSARGQGTDTQYF. CDR3 DNA: TGCAGCGCCCGCGGACAGGGAACAGATACGCAGTATTTT.

This clonotype was seen more than once but under ten times. The junction departs from the called germline gene at one end, perhaps through a read error. This chain connects TRBV12-3 or TRBV12-4 to TRBJ2-7; 14 bases match TRBD2. This CDR3 has 17 residues. This CDR3 reads CVSSRLAGGPSSYEQYF. CDR3 in DNA: TGTGTCAGCAGCAGACTAGCGGGAGGGCCTAGCTCCTACGAGCAGTACTTC.

This clonotype showed up many times. The genes are TRBV5-6 and TRBJ2-7, with D hard to call. This CDR3 has 15 residues. Germline values: CDR1 SGHDT, CDR2 YYEEEE. Trimming shortened V by 4 bases and J by 4 bases, and 18 bases separated the two germline ends. CDR3 protein: CASSLPGQIRYEQYF. Here the CDR3 DNA reads TGTGCCAGCAGCCTCCCGGGCCAGATACGATACGAGCAGTACTTC.

There are many counts of this clonotype. The gene calls are TRBV6-1 and TRBJ2-3; D might be TRBD1 (6 bases). V lost 2 bases and J lost 4, with 16 bases in between. Germline V gene sequence: CDR1 MNHNS, CDR2 SASEGT. This CDR3 has 16 amino acids. The CDR3 DNA reads TGTGCCAGCAGTGAACCCCCCAGGGGCGGCGCAGATACGCAGTATTTT. Protein product: CASSEPPRGGADTQYF.

The table lists this clonotype with many counts. The chain is built from TRBV27 and TRBJ2-7, with D possibly matching TRBD2 (6 bases). This CDR3 is 12 amino acids long. Germline V gives CDR1 MNHEY, CDR2 SMNVEV (reference sequence). V was pared by 5 bases and J by 7 bases, with 12 bases between. DNA for the CDR3: TGTGCCAGCAGTGGGCCGACTAGAGAGCAGTACTTC. It codes for CASSGPTREQYF.

J is TRBJ1-3 and V is TRBV5-6, with TRBD1 matching 7 bases. The CDR3 is 16 amino acids. Germline values: CDR1 SGHDT, CDR2 YYEEEE. Trimming cost V 5 bases and J 0 bases; bases outside gene matches: 8. The CDR3 reads CASSRDSRVSGNTIYF. CDR3 DNA: TGTGCCAGCAGTCGGGACAGCCGCGTCTCTGGAAACACCATATATTTT.

This clonotype was recorded many times. The CDR3 is CASREREVTYEQYF. CDR3 nucleotides: TGCGCCAGCAGAGAAAGGGAGGTGACCTACGAGCAGTACTTC. This chain connects TRBV5-1 to TRBJ2-7, with D tentatively TRBD2 (6 bases). The V end was cut by 5 bases, the J end by 2 bases, with 14 bases between. Germline-derived CDR1 and CDR2 are SGHRS and YFSETQ. CDR3 size: 14 residues.